The 30 T cell receptor beta chains in this list originate from one sample, sequenced in a study of blood T cells in healthy people across ages. A J-beta primer mix and a sample-barcoded 5' primer were used in a second PCR of about 7 to 12 cycles. TCRdb fed the 5' RACE reads into MiXCR, producing one record per CDR3 protein. Altogether roughly 550,000 distinct CDR3 sequences are present, around 24% being singletons, with the ten largest covering 8.7%. This sample was also put to use in a study of T cells of mothers and their children.

Source material: blood. These TCRs come from a boy aged 10-17 years in good health.

This clonotype was found a few times. The chain combines TRBV5-1 with TRBJ2-1; D is perhaps TRBD2 (5 bases). The CDR3 is 12 residues long. Germline CDR1 reads SGHRS; CDR2 reads YFSETQ. Trimming shortened V by 0 bases and J by 7 bases, and 5 bases separated the two germline ends. As DNA, the CDR3 is TGCGCCAGCAGCTTGGGGGAGAATGAGCAGTTCTTC. Its protein is CASSLGENEQFF. Filled out from reference TRBV5-1 and TRBJ2-1, the complete variable domain reads KAGVTQTPRYLIKTRGQQVTLSCSPISGHRSVSWYQQTPGQGLQFLFEYFSETQRNKGNFPGRFSGRQFSNSRSEMNVSTLELGDSALYLCASSLGENEQFFGPGTRLTVL.

The V gene is TRBV28, the J gene TRBJ2-3; the D gene is possibly TRBD1 (6 bases). Germline CDR1 reads MDHEN; CDR2 reads SYDVKM. CDR3 length: 12 amino acids. The V and J ends lost 1 base and 9 bases respectively, with 8 bases between them. DNA of the CDR3: TGTGCCAGCAGTTTATTGACAGGCACGCAGTATTTT. Residues: CASSLLTGTQYF.

This clonotype was counted only a few times. At one end, the junction sequence differs from germline, possibly due to a read error. The genes are TRBV27 and TRBJ2-5; D ambiguous. Per the germline V gene, CDR1 is MNHEY and CDR2 is SMNVEV (reference sequence). The CDR3 has 13 amino acids. Here the CDR3 reads CASRPGRKEAQYF. In DNA, the CDR3 is TGTGCCAGCAGACCGGGTCGTAAAGAGGCCCAGTACTTC.

The chain couples TRBV5-1 to TRBJ2-5; either TRBD1 or TRBD2 may fit D (6 bases each). The better agreement between TRBJ2-7 and the DNA end casts doubt on the J call. Germline V gene data show CDR1 as SGHRS and CDR2 as YFSETQ. The CDR3 length is 15 residues. The CDR3 DNA follows: TGCGCCAGCAGCTTGGCCTGGGGGGCAATCTACGAGCAGTACTTC. This sequence encodes CASSLAWGAIYEQYF.

There are many counts of this clonotype. This rearrangement joins TRBV6-4 to TRBJ2-3, with D perhaps matching TRBD1 or TRBD2 (6 bases each). The ends were cut back, 4 bases at V and 6 bases at J, with 11 bases in the middle. The germline CDR1 and CDR2 sequences are MRHNA and SNTAGT. This CDR3 region has 13 residues. The CDR3 reads CASSGGAEDTQYF. CDR3 nucleotides: TGTGCCAGCAGTGGGGGGGCAGAGGATACGCAGTATTTT.

This clonotype occurred a few times. This sequence joins TRBV27 and TRBJ2-7, with D maybe TRBD1 (6 bases). The germline V gene has CDR1 MNHEY and CDR2 SMNVEV (reference sequence). This CDR3 is built from 14 residues. Trimming shortened V by 5 bases and J by 2 bases, and 13 bases separated the two germline ends. The chain's CDR3 is CASSLQGSPYEQYF. For the CDR3, the DNA is TGTGCCAGCAGTCTACAGGGTTCCCCCTACGAGCAGTACTTC.

This clonotype appeared a few times. The V gene is TRBV28, the J gene TRBJ2-6; a possible D gene is TRBD1 (5 bases). Trimming removed 5 bases from V and 0 bases from J, with 20 bases in between. This CDR3 spans 19 amino acids. Germline-derived CDR1 and CDR2 are MDHEN and SYDVKM. CDR3 nucleotides: TGTGCCAGCAGTAGCTCTTCTCACAGGCCCGGCTCTGGGGCCAACGTCCTGACTTTC. It specifies CASSSSSHRPGSGANVLTF.

The V gene is TRBV4-3, the J gene TRBJ2-7; 10 nucleotides line up with TRBD2. V lost 4 bases, J lost 2 bases, and 2 bases stayed unmatched. In germline, CDR1 is LGHNA, CDR2 YSLEER. The CDR3 is 14 amino acids. CDR3 protein: CASSPTSGAYEQYF. CDR3 nucleotides: TGCGCCAGCAGCCCCACTAGCGGGGCCTACGAGCAGTACTTC.

The chain uses TRBV6-5 and TRBJ2-5; the D is unclear. V was trimmed by 7 bases and J by 4 bases, leaving 19 bases between them. CDR1 and CDR2 from the germline V gene are MNHEY and SVGAGI. The CDR3 length is 15 residues. The CDR3 here is CASTRNPIPGETQYF. CDR3 bases: TGTGCCAGCACTCGGAACCCAATCCCGGGAGAGACCCAGTACTTC.

V usage is TRBV20-1 and J usage is TRBJ2-5; weak D call: TRBD2 (5 bases). The end of the DNA fits TRBJ2-7 better, so the J call may be wrong. The CDR3 sequence is 14 residues long. Germline V gene sequence: CDR1 DFQATT, CDR2 SNEGSKA (reference sequence). The CDR3 DNA sequence: TGCAGTGTTGAGGGAGTTCGACGGCCCTACGAGCAGTACTTC. Protein sequence: CSVEGVRRPYEQYF.

A few counts support this clonotype. The chain uses TRBV28 and TRBJ2-7, with D perhaps matching TRBD1 (5 bases). V lost 4 bases, J lost 3 bases, and 13 bases lay in between. CDR1 MDHEN and CDR2 SYDVKM come from the germline V gene. CDR3 length: 14 residues. The CDR3: CASSYQGIVYEQYF. In DNA form, the CDR3 reads TGTGCCAGCAGTTATCAGGGAATAGTCTACGAGCAGTACTTC.

This clonotype was seen a few times. The genes are TRBV9 and TRBJ2-4; D remains ambiguous. Germline CDR1 is SGDLS and CDR2 is YYNGEE. The CDR3 runs 15 residues. V gave up 0 bases and J gave up 7 bases, with 14 bases separating them. CDR3 sequence: CASSVDAPGRNIQYF. The CDR3 nucleotides read TGTGCCAGCAGCGTAGACGCTCCAGGTCGCAACATTCAGTACTTC.

The gene calls are TRBV3-1 and TRBJ1-1; D ambiguous. The V end was cut by 2 bases, the J end by 0 bases, with 10 bases between. Germline assignment: CDR1 LGHDT and CDR2 YNNKEL (reference sequence). CDR3 length: 15 residues. CDR3 in amino acids: CASSQNWIMNTEAFF. CDR3 in DNA: TGTGCCAGCAGCCAAAACTGGATTATGAACACTGAAGCTTTCTTT.

This clonotype was observed a handful of times. The rearrangement joins TRBV20-1 to TRBJ1-2, with no clear D. The CDR3 spans 12 residues. V lost 0 bases, J lost 7 bases, and 9 bases lay in between. Germline V gene sequence: CDR1 DFQATT, CDR2 SNEGSKA (reference sequence). The CDR3: CSARDAVGGYTF. In nucleotides, the CDR3 is TGCAGTGCTAGAGATGCGGTCGGTGGCTACACCTTC.

The rearrangement links TRBV27 to TRBJ2-7; 8 nucleotides match TRBD1. Per the germline V gene, CDR1 is MNHEY and CDR2 is SMNVEV (reference sequence). CDR3 length equals 15 residues. V lost 2 bases and J lost 4; bases outside the gene matches: 7. The CDR3 DNA follows: TGTGCCAGCAGTTTAGGGACAGGTTTCGGGTACGAGCAGTACTTC. It encodes CASSLGTGFGYEQYF.

This clonotype has more than one count but fewer than ten. The V and J genes are TRBV6-5 and TRBJ2-3; D is unresolved. Germline-derived CDR1 and CDR2 are MNHEY and SVGAGI. This CDR3 contains 12 residues. Between the trimmed V and J ends, which lost 9 bases and 6 bases, there was a span of 13 bases. The chain's CDR3 is CASQGPADTQYF. In DNA, the CDR3 is TGTGCCAGTCAAGGGCCGGCGGATACGCAGTATTTT.

This clonotype came up a few times. V is TRBV27 and J is TRBJ1-2, with 7 bases aligning to TRBD1. This CDR3 region has 14 residues. In germline, CDR1 is MNHEY, CDR2 SMNVEV (reference sequence). The V segment lost 8 bases and the J segment 6 bases; nucleotides outside the gene matches: 12. The CDR3: CASGDRDGVDGYTF. CDR3 in DNA: TGTGCCAGCGGAGACAGGGATGGGGTCGATGGCTACACCTTC.

This clonotype was seen just once. This chain uses TRBV28 with TRBJ2-4; no clear D gene. The CDR3 totals 16 residues. The ends were cut back, 3 bases at V and 4 bases at J, with 16 bases in the middle. Per the germline V gene, CDR1 is MDHEN and CDR2 is SYDVKM. CDR3 bases: TGTGCCAGCAGTTTCCCCCCTTCGACCGGTAAAAACATTCAGTACTTC. This sequence encodes CASSFPPSTGKNIQYF. The complete variable domain, with remaining parts taken from reference TRBV28 and TRBJ2-4, reads DVKVTQSSRYLVKRTGEKVFLECVQDMDHENMFWYRQDPGLGLRLIYFSYDVKMKEKGDIPEGYSVSREKKERFSLILESASTNQTSMYLCASSFPPSTGKNIQYFGAGTRLSVL.

CDR3 nucleotides: TGCAGCGTTGGTGCGCGGTTCCAAGAGACCCAGTACTTC. Its translation: CSVGARFQETQYF. This chain uses TRBV29-1 with TRBJ2-5; unclear D gene. CDR3 size: 13 residues. V lost 4 bases and J 1 base, leaving 10 bases between the germline ends. From germline, CDR1 is SQVTM and CDR2 ANQGSEA.

Only a few counts were recorded for this clonotype. This chain links TRBV4-2 with TRBJ2-6; TRBD1 aligns across 8 bases. Losses at the gene ends were 6 bases for V and 0 bases for J; bases not matched to a gene: 7. This CDR3 region has 17 residues. Germline CDR1 and CDR2: LGHNA and YNFKEQ. The CDR3, as DNA: TGTGCCAGCAGGGCTCCGGGACAGGTCTCTGGGGCCAACGTCCTGACTTTC. Its translation is CASRAPGQVSGANVLTF.

V usage is TRBV7-3 and J usage is TRBJ1-1; the match to TRBD1 covers 8 bases. The germline CDR1 and CDR2 sequences are SGHTA and FQGTGA. The CDR3 contains 14 residues. With 6 bases clipped from V and 5 bases from J, the junction kept 8 bases outside the gene matches. The CDR3 spells CASSSDRGGTEAFF. CDR3 sequence (DNA): TGTGCCAGCAGTTCCGACAGGGGAGGGACTGAAGCTTTCTTT.

This clonotype was counted between two and nine times. The CDR3 region is CASSQEGAGLAGDNEQFF. DNA of the CDR3: TGTGCCAGCAGCCAAGAAGGTGCAGGACTAGCGGGAGACAATGAGCAGTTCTTC. This chain uses TRBV4-2 with TRBJ2-1; TRBD2 matches at 13 bases. Germline loops: CDR1 LGHNA, CDR2 YNFKEQ. V lost 0 bases, J lost 5 bases, and 7 bases stayed unmatched. The CDR3 has 18 amino acids.

This chain joins TRBV29-1 and TRBJ1-1, with 9 bases that match TRBD1. The V and J ends lost 4 bases and 4 bases, in that order; junction bases with no gene match: 1. CDR1 is SQVTM and CDR2 is ANQGSEA in the germline V gene. This CDR3 is 12 amino acids long. The CDR3 sequence is CSVGTGVTEAFF. CDR3 nucleotide sequence: TGCAGCGTTGGGACAGGGGTCACTGAAGCTTTCTTT. Full variable domain (remainder filled in from reference TRBV29-1 and TRBJ1-1): SAVISQKPSRDICQRGTSLTIQCQVDSQVTMMFWYRQQPGQSLTLIATANQGSEATYESGFVIDKFPISRPNLTFSTLTVSNMSPEDSSIYLCSVGTGVTEAFFGQGTRLTVV.

The gene calls are TRBV7-9 and TRBJ1-1, with D tentatively TRBD1 (5 bases). The germline V gene encodes CDR1 SEHNR and CDR2 FQNEAQ (reference sequence). Trimming shortened V by 4 bases and J by 0 bases, and 18 bases separated the two germline ends. This CDR3 has 17 residues. The CDR3 is CASSWGTGHPMNTEAFF. The CDR3 DNA reads TGTGCCAGCAGCTGGGGGACGGGCCATCCGATGAACACTGAAGCTTTCTTT.

This clonotype came up a few times. The J gene is TRBJ1-1, the V gene TRBV7-2; D perhaps matches TRBD1 (6 bases). Germline CDR1 reads SGHTA; CDR2 reads FQGNSA. The CDR3 runs 15 residues. The germline V and J ends were trimmed by 8 bases and 5 bases, with 21 bases remaining between them. CDR3 sequence (DNA): TGTGCCAGCGGGCGACTAGGGGGGGAACCTACTGAAGCTTTCTTT. Translated: CASGRLGGEPTEAFF.

There are a few counts of this clonotype. The V call is TRBV7-2, the J call TRBJ2-5, with unresolved D. V was shortened by 1 base and J by 2 bases, with 11 bases between the two germline ends. Germline V CDR1 and CDR2: SGHTA, FQGNSA. This CDR3 is built from 15 residues. Here the CDR3 DNA reads TGTGCCAGCAGCTTAGTCTGGCAAAAACAAGAGACCCAGTACTTC. This encodes CASSLVWQKQETQYF. Full variable domain (missing parts from reference TRBV7-2 and TRBJ2-5): GAGVSQSPSNKVTEKGKDVELRCDPISGHTALYWYRQSLGQGLEFLIYFQGNSAPDKSGLPSDRFSAERTGGSVSTLTIQRTQQEDSAVYLCASSLVWQKQETQYFGPGTRLLVL.

This clonotype came up a few times. V gene TRBV5-8 combines with J gene TRBJ2-7; 7 positions agree with TRBD2. Germline V gene data show CDR1 as SGHTS and CDR2 as YDEGEE. The CDR3 loop spans 14 amino acids. With 3 bases clipped from V and 3 bases from J, the junction kept 6 bases outside the gene matches. The CDR3 spells CASSSWGGNYEQYF. CDR3 DNA sequence: TGTGCCAGCAGCTCCTGGGGAGGGAACTACGAGCAGTACTTC.

A word on this clonotype: The junction does not match germline at one end; this may be a read error. The chain carries TRBV7-8 and TRBJ1-1; D is undetermined. Germline loops: CDR1 SGHVS, CDR2 FQNEAQ. The CDR3 consists of 11 residues. The CDR3 is CASSYGPEALF. CDR3 sequence (DNA): TGTGCCAGCAGCTACGGGCCTGAAGCTCTCTTT.

This clonotype was detected a few times. This chain uses TRBV19 with TRBJ2-4, with TRBD2 as a possible D gene (5 bases). This CDR3 has 12 amino acids. CDR1 is LNHDA, CDR2 SQIVND, per germline (reference sequence). CDR3 nucleotides: TGTGCTTCCGGGATAGCCAAAAACATTCAGTACTTC. Its translation: CASGIAKNIQYF.

This chain uses TRBV3-1 with TRBJ2-3; D is uncertain. CDR3 length: 16 residues. Trimming shortened V by 0 bases and J by 6 bases, and 16 bases separated the two germline ends. Germline loops: CDR1 LGHDT, CDR2 YNNKEL (reference sequence). The DNA for the CDR3 is TGTGCCAGCAGCCAAGAAATTATTGCCAACCCCGATACGCAGTATTTT. It yields the protein CASSQEIIANPDTQYF.